A single sample gave rise to the 20 T cell receptor beta chains below, sequenced in a study of control samples from healthy donors and cancer patients. The method was immunoSEQ multiplex PCR; TCRdb's version includes in-frame clones alone and lacks a portion of them. This sample has about 15,000 clones, with about 72% found just once. The sample consisted of formalin-fixed, paraffin-embedded tissue. The source is a female donor with lung cancer.

The rearrangement joins TRBV6-5 to TRBJ2-1; D not certain. V was pared by 4 bases and J by 12 bases, with 13 bases between. This CDR3 region has 12 residues. Germline V gene data show CDR1 as MNHEY and CDR2 as SVGAGI. The CDR3 region has the DNA TGTGCCAGCAGTTCGACGGCGTGGGCGCAGTTCTTC. It specifies CASSSTAWAQFF.

V is TRBV3-1 (or the pseudogene TRBV3-2) and J is TRBJ1-2; TRBD1 aligns across 9 bases. Germline V CDR1 and CDR2: LGHDT, YNNKEL (reference sequence). The V and J ends lost 1 base and 4 bases, in that order; junction bases with no gene match: 4. CDR3 length: 15 amino acids. The CDR3 sequence: CASSQGGQGSYGYTF. The CDR3 nucleotides read TGTGCCAGCAGCCAAGGGGGACAGGGAAGCTATGGCTACACCTTC.

The rearrangement joins TRBV3-1 (or the pseudogene TRBV3-2) to TRBJ2-1, with 10 bases that match TRBD2. The trim removed 1 base at V and 2 bases at J, leaving 8 bases unmatched. Germline values: CDR1 LGHDT, CDR2 YNNKEL (reference sequence). This CDR3 spans 18 amino acids. The CDR3: CASSQGISGRLPYNEQFF. The CDR3 DNA reads as TGTGCCAGCAGCCAAGGTATTAGCGGGAGGCTGCCCTACAATGAGCAGTTCTTC.

The chain combines TRBV6-5 with TRBJ1-1, with D uncertain. Trimming removed 6 bases from V and 0 bases from J, with 14 bases in between. Germline V gene lookup returns CDR1 MNHEY and CDR2 SVGAGI. The CDR3 extends over 15 amino acids. CDR3 protein: CASRLALGMNTEAFF. Written as DNA, the CDR3 is TGTGCCAGCAGGCTCGCTCTGGGGATGAACACTGAAGCTTTCTTT.

This chain connects TRBV6-6 to TRBJ2-3; no definite D call. The germline V gene has CDR1 MNHNY and CDR2 SVGAGI (reference sequence). This CDR3 has 17 residues. Between the trimmed V and J ends, which lost 5 bases and 0 bases, there was a span of 18 bases. In DNA form, the CDR3 reads TGTGCCAGCAGTCCACTACCGGAAAGAGCAAGCACAGATACGCAGTATTTT. The encoded protein is CASSPLPERASTDTQYF.

As concerns this clone: This may come from a read error, since a much larger clone is one base off. The rearrangement joins TRBV11-3 to TRBJ1-6, with D perhaps TRBD1 (5 bases). Germline V gene sequence: CDR1 SGHNT, CDR2 YENEEA. The V and J ends lost 6 bases and 0 bases respectively, with 6 bases between them. There are 14 residues in the CDR3. Written as DNA, the CDR3 is TGTGCCAGCAGTCAGGGCTCCTATAATTCACCCCTCCACTTT. It is translated as CASSQGSYNSPLHF.

This clone appeared a single time. V gene TRBV7-2 combines with J gene TRBJ2-1, with 7 bases matching TRBD2. The CDR3 sequence is 15 residues long. CDR1 is SGHTA, CDR2 FQGNSA, per germline. V shed 4 bases and J 3 bases; nucleotides not matched to a gene: 6. The DNA for the CDR3 is TGTGCCAGCAGCTCCACCGGGACTAACTACAATGAGCAGTTCTTC. Encoded protein: CASSSTGTNYNEQFF.

Turning to this clone: Other DNA variants within this sample encode the same CDR3. This sequence joins TRBV4-1 and TRBJ2-1, with 8 bases that match TRBD1. CDR1 and CDR2 from the germline V gene are MGHRA and YSYEKL. The CDR3 has 16 residues. The V gene end was trimmed by 0 bases and the J gene end by 8 bases; junction bases not matched to a gene: 9. This CDR3 is CASSQDLAQGVDEQFF. The CDR3 DNA reads TGCGCCAGCAGCCAAGATCTTGCACAGGGGGTCGATGAGCAGTTCTTC.

The genes are TRBV30 and TRBJ2-3; TRBD2 aligns across 16 bases. CDR1 GTSNPN and CDR2 SVGIG come from the germline V gene (reference sequence). The junction had 3 bases not matched to a gene; V was cut back by 2 bases and J by 7 bases. The CDR3 extends over 15 amino acids. DNA for the CDR3: TGTGCCTGGAGTCGGGGACTAGCGGGAGGGAATACGCAGTATTTT. Protein: CAWSRGLAGGNTQYF. The full variable domain, with the rest looked up from reference TRBV30 and TRBJ2-3, is SQTIHQWPATLVQPVGSPLSLECTVEGTSNPNLYWYRQAAGRGLQLLFYSVGIGQISSEVPQNLSASRPQDRQFILSSKKLLLSDSGFYLCAWSRGLAGGNTQYFGPGTRLTVL.

V and J are TRBV7-3 and TRBJ2-3; 11 bases match TRBD2. The CDR3 is made up of 18 amino acids. Per the germline V gene, CDR1 is SGHTA and CDR2 is FQGTGA. The J segment lost 4 bases and the V segment lost 5 bases, leaving 14 bases of the junction unmatched. The DNA of the CDR3 is TGTGCCAGCAGCCCCAGAAAAACAAGACTAGCGGGGCCAGATACGCAGTATTTT. Its translation is CASSPRKTRLAGPDTQYF.

The V gene is TRBV5-1, the J gene TRBJ1-1, with TRBD1 as a possible D gene (5 bases). Per the germline V gene, CDR1 is SGHRS and CDR2 is YFSETQ. The CDR3 has 16 amino acids. The V end lost 4 bases, the J end lost 0 bases, and 16 bases lay between the germline ends. DNA of the CDR3: TGCGCCAGCAGCGTAGGAAACAGGCACATGAACACTGAAGCTTTCTTT. Its translation: CASSVGNRHMNTEAFF.

The rearrangement links TRBV10-3 to TRBJ1-2, with 10 bases lining up with TRBD1. CDR3 size: 14 residues. V lost 10 bases and J lost 6; bases outside the gene matches: 11. Germline CDR1 ENHRY, CDR2 SYGVKD. The CDR3 spells CATRQGARFNGYTF. The CDR3, as DNA: TGTGCCACCCGACAGGGGGCGCGATTCAATGGCTACACCTTC.

This clone is medium-sized in the sample. The V gene is TRBV4-2, the J gene TRBJ2-3; D call uncertain. V shed 3 bases and J shed 2 bases, with 0 bases lying between them. The CDR3 loop spans 11 amino acids. CDR1 and CDR2 from the germline V gene are LGHNA and YNFKEQ. The CDR3 loop reads CASSHTDTQYF. As DNA, the CDR3 is TGTGCCAGCAGCCACACAGATACGCAGTATTTT.

The chain carries TRBV18 and TRBJ2-3, with D possibly called TRBD1 or TRBD2 (5 bases each). From germline, CDR1 is KGHSH and CDR2 LQKENI. V gave up 4 bases and J gave up 0 bases, with 8 bases separating them. The CDR3 runs 14 residues. The CDR3 spells CASSQGRSTDTQYF. In DNA, the CDR3 is TGTGCCAGCTCACAGGGACGGAGCACAGATACGCAGTATTTT.

As regards this clone: This same CDR3 is encoded by further DNA sequences in the sample. V gene TRBV6-5 combines with J gene TRBJ1-1; D is perhaps TRBD1 (6 bases). Germline V CDR1 and CDR2: MNHEY, SVGAGI. CDR3 length: 15 amino acids. Trimming removed 6 bases from V and 4 bases from J, with 18 bases in between. The CDR3 bases are TGTGCCAGCAGGCCTCCGACAGGACAGCGCACTGAAGCTTTCTTT. It yields the protein CASRPPTGQRTEAFF.

The chain couples TRBV7-9 to TRBJ2-1; the D is unclear. The CDR3 has 15 residues. Trimming removed 1 base from V and 7 bases from J, with 14 bases in between. Germline-derived CDR1 and CDR2 are SEHNR and FQNEAQ (reference sequence). Written as DNA, the CDR3 is TGTGCCAGCAGCTTAGGTAGGGTTCTAGGTAATGAGCAGTTCTTC. It specifies CASSLGRVLGNEQFF.

The rearrangement joins TRBV4-1 to TRBJ2-3, with TRBD1 as a possible D gene (7 bases). Germline loops: CDR1 MGHRA, CDR2 YSYEKL. V lost 4 bases, J lost 6 bases, and 23 bases lay in between. This CDR3 contains 17 residues. The chain's CDR3 is CASSRRGGQAIRDTQYF. Here the CDR3 DNA reads TGCGCCAGCAGCCGAAGGGGAGGACAGGCGATAAGGGATACGCAGTATTTT.

The chain uses TRBV6-2 or TRBV6-3 and TRBJ2-4, with D possibly TRBD2 on 6 matching bases. V was shortened by 1 base and J by 7 bases, with 8 bases between the two germline ends. This CDR3 comprises 13 residues. Germline CDR1 reads MNHEY; CDR2 reads SVGEGT. CDR3 loop: CASSYWLANIQYF. CDR3 DNA: TGTGCCAGCAGTTACTGGCTAGCGAACATTCAGTACTTC.

V usage is TRBV5-1 and J usage is TRBJ2-1; 8 bases are shared with TRBD1. J lost 1 base, V lost 6 bases, and 6 bases had no gene match. The CDR3 is 15 residues long. Germline lookup yields CDR1 SGHRS and CDR2 YFSETQ. CDR3 in amino acids: CASMGQGASYNEQFF. CDR3 in DNA: TGCGCCAGCATGGGGCAGGGGGCATCCTACAATGAGCAGTTCTTC.

This clone was recorded a few times. The V call is TRBV5-1, the J call TRBJ2-7, with unresolved D. CDR1 and CDR2 (germline): SGHRS, YFSETQ. CDR3 length equals 15 residues. V was clipped by 3 bases and J by 2 bases, with 15 bases between them. The CDR3 nucleotides read TGCGCCAGCAGCTATCGCGGACGAGCCACCTACGAGCAGTACTTC. It yields the protein CASSYRGRATYEQYF.